Below, 5 T cell receptor beta chains from the same sample are listed, as sequenced in a study of beta chain features in type 1 diabetes. TCRB transcripts that were expressed got sequenced, as all of the isolated RNA had been reverse transcribed. The assay was immunoSEQ multiplex PCR, and TCRdb's table has in-frame clones only and misses some. The data contain 200,000 to 250,000 clones, 68% of them seen just once; the ten biggest clones take up approximately 0.05%. Sample: naive CD4+ T cells from blood. These TCRs come from a man aged 30-40 years in good health.

The table lists this clone with a count of one. The chain is built from TRBV7-2 and TRBJ2-1; TRBD2 matches at 8 bases. V was clipped by 1 base and J by 4 bases; unmatched bases: 3. This CDR3 has 15 amino acids. Germline V lookup: CDR1 SGHTA, CDR2 FQGNSA. The DNA for the CDR3 is TGTGCCAGCAGCTTAGAAGCGGGGGTTTACAATGAGCAGTTCTTC. It yields the protein CASSLEAGVYNEQFF.

This chain uses TRBV29-1 with TRBJ2-1, with D perhaps matching TRBD2 (5 bases). Trimming removed 3 bases at V and 7 bases at J, with 16 bases between. The CDR3 consists of 14 residues. CDR1 is SQVTM, CDR2 ANQGSEA, per germline. In nucleotides, the CDR3 is TGCAGCGTTGAGGCTGGACTCACGTTAAATGAGCAGTTCTTC. Its protein is CSVEAGLTLNEQFF.

The rearrangement links TRBV6-6 to TRBJ1-3; D may be TRBD1 (5 bases). Trimming stripped 10 bases from V and 0 bases from J, with 10 bases between. Germline CDR1 and CDR2: MNHNY and SVGAGI (reference sequence). This CDR3 is built from 13 residues. CDR3 nucleotides: TGTGCCACCCAGGGAGGCTCTGGAAACACCATATATTTT. Translating gives CATQGGSGNTIYF.

This chain uses TRBV2 with TRBJ1-2, with D possibly being TRBD1 (6 bases). In germline, CDR1 is SNHLY, CDR2 FYNNEI. This CDR3 has 13 amino acids. Trimming cost V 4 bases and J 2 bases, with 8 bases left between them. CDR3 sequence (DNA): TGTGCCAGCAGTGTTCAGGGGAACTATGGCTACACCTTC. Translated, it gives CASSVQGNYGYTF.

V is TRBV5-1 and J is TRBJ2-3; no definite D call. The length of the CDR3 is 15 residues. CDR1 and CDR2 from the germline V gene are SGHRS and YFSETQ. The V and J ends lost 2 bases and 0 bases respectively, with 10 bases between them. The CDR3 spells CASSFGRSSTDTQYF. DNA for the CDR3: TGCGCCAGCAGCTTCGGAAGGTCCAGCACAGATACGCAGTATTTT.